This is a list of T cell receptor beta chains from one sample in a study of blood T cells in healthy people across ages. TCRdb used MiXCR to reprocess the 5' RACE reads, holding one entry per CDR3 protein. The table records about 720,000 distinct CDR3 sequences, approximately 25% of them present only once. These data were likewise used in another study, on T cells of mothers and their children.

The sample was blood. The receptor source for this set is a boy aged 10-17 years in good health. The CDR3 runs from the conserved cysteine through the conserved F or W. The order of the fields is D gene, clone size, J gene, V gene, CDR3 protein, CDR3 DNA. A D gene is named only where the DNA matches it firmly. For some rows the clone size is stated as once, few or many, or as a class when expanded; others skip it.

TRBD1 | NA | TRBJ2-7 | TRBV6-6 | CASRPPRDRTYEQYF | TGTGCCAGCAGACCCCCGAGGGACAGGACCTACGAGCAGTACTTC
NA | NA | TRBJ1-2 | TRBV9 | CASSGTLGGYTF | TGTGCCAGCAGCGGAACCCTGGGTGGCTACACCTTC
NA | once | TRBJ2-7 | TRBV14 | CASSQDLPWAGVSYEQYF | TGTGCCAGCAGCCAAGATCTCCCGTGGGCAGGAGTCTCCTACGAGCAGTACTTC
TRBD2 | few | TRBJ2-2 | TRBV12-3/TRBV12-4 | CASNRTSGRKTGELFF | TGTGCCAGCAACCGGACTAGCGGGAGGAAGACCGGGGAGCTGTTTTTT
NA | NA | TRBJ1-4 | TRBV6-5 | CASSYSLGGGTNEKLFF | TGTGCCAGCAGTTACTCCCTCGGTGGAGGGACTAATGAAAAACTGTTTTTT
NA | few | TRBJ1-1 | TRBV27 | CASSLQAWNTEAFF | TGTGCCAGCAGTCTACAGGCCTGGAACACTGAAGCTTTCTTT
TRBD1 | NA | TRBJ2-7 | TRBV7-9 | CASSPDRDSSSYEQYF | TGTGCCAGCAGCCCCGACCGGGACAGTAGCTCCTACGAGCAGTACTTC
NA | once | TRBJ1-2 | TRBV14 | CASSQVQGGSYTF | TGTGCCAGCAGCCAAGTTCAGGGAGGAAGCTACACCTTC
TRBD2 | NA | TRBJ2-1 | TRBV7-3 | CASSLGPPDSGVYNEQFF | TGTGCCAGCAGCTTAGGTCCCCCAGATAGCGGGGTCTACAATGAGCAGTTCTTC
TRBD1 | NA | TRBJ1-1 | TRBV20-1 | CSARDREGTEAFF | TGCAGTGCCCGGGACAGGGAAGGAACTGAAGCTTTCTTT
TRBD2 | NA | TRBJ2-2 | TRBV24-1 | CATSDWTSGSAGELFF | TGTGCCACCAGTGACTGGACTAGCGGGAGCGCCGGGGAGCTGTTTTTT
NA | NA | TRBJ2-5 | TRBV5-1 | CASSAEDLGLQETQYF | TGCGCCAGCAGCGCTGAGGACCTAGGGCTTCAAGAGACCCAGTACTTC
TRBD1 | NA | TRBJ2-5 | TRBV6-2/TRBV6-3 | CASSSPTGGLETQYF | TGTGCCAGCAGTTCACCGACAGGGGGCTTGGAGACCCAGTACTTC
NA | NA | TRBJ1-1 | TRBV10-3 | CAISESAPKNTEAFF | TGTGCCATCAGTGAAAGCGCACCAAAGAACACTGAAGCTTTCTTT
TRBD2 | NA | TRBJ2-5 | TRBV7-8 | CASSLGSRLAGLHETQYF | TGTGCCAGCAGCTTAGGGTCTAGGCTAGCGGGCCTTCATGAGACCCAGTACTTC
TRBD1 | few | TRBJ1-1 | TRBV7-9 | CASSPTGGRKVTEAFF | TGTGCCAGCAGCCCTACAGGGGGCAGGAAGGTCACTGAAGCTTTCTTT
TRBD1 | few | TRBJ1-4 | TRBV6-1 | CASRSDRVEKLFF | TGTGCCAGCAGGTCGGACAGGGTTGAAAAACTGTTTTTT
TRBD2 | NA | TRBJ2-1 | TRBV3-1 | CASSQEGLGRNEQFF | TGTGCCAGCAGCCAAGAGGGACTAGGGAGAAATGAGCAGTTCTTC
NA | few | TRBJ2-3 | TRBV20-1 | CSARRLYTQYF | TGCAGTGCAAGAAGACTGTATACGCAGTATTTT
NA | NA | TRBJ1-4 | TRBV15 | CATSRGRTGREEKLFF | TGTGCCACCAGCAGAGGCCGAACAGGGCGGGAAGAAAAACTGTTTTTT
NA | few | TRBJ2-1 | TRBV2 | CASNSRDHRDNEQFF | TGTGCCAGCAATTCCCGGGACCACCGCGACAATGAGCAGTTCTTC
NA | few | TRBJ2-7 | TRBV6-2/TRBV6-3 | CASSSMDYEQYF | TGTGCCAGCAGTTCCATGGACTACGAGCAGTACTTC
TRBD2 | NA | TRBJ2-1 | TRBV7-9 | CASRHRLAGGPSYNEQFF | TGTGCCAGCAGGCACAGACTAGCGGGAGGGCCCTCCTACAATGAGCAGTTCTTC
NA | few | TRBJ2-1 | TRBV20-1 | CSAPRDMRVNEQFF | TGCAGTGCTCCCAGGGATATGCGGGTCAATGAGCAGTTCTTC
TRBD2 | NA | TRBJ2-5 | TRBV7-9 | CATKTSGKETQYF | TGTGCCACCAAGACTAGCGGGAAGGAGACCCAGTACTTC
TRBD1 | NA | TRBJ2-1 | TRBV4-3 | CASSQDQGAGYNEQFF | TGCGCCAGCAGCCAAGATCAGGGGGCCGGCTACAATGAGCAGTTCTTC
NA | NA | TRBJ1-2 | TRBV7-9 | CASSLLGQVPNYGYTF | TGTGCCAGCAGCTTATTGGGGCAGGTTCCTAACTATGGCTACACCTTC
NA | NA | TRBJ2-3 | TRBV7-6 | CASSFVRGGSTDTQYF | TGTGCCAGCAGCTTTGTTAGGGGGGGGAGCACAGATACGCAGTATTTT
TRBD2 | few | TRBJ2-5 | TRBV28 | CASSFPLAGERTLQETQYF | TGTGCCAGCAGTTTTCCTCTAGCGGGTGAACGTACCTTACAAGAGACCCAGTACTTC
NA | few | TRBJ1-1 | TRBV12-3/TRBV12-4 | CASSFAENTEAFF | TGTGCCAGCAGTTTCGCGGAGAACACTGAAGCTTTCTTT
NA | NA | TRBJ1-3 | TRBV27 | CASSLGGANTIYF | TGTGCCAGCAGTTTGGGGGGGGCGAACACCATATATTTT
TRBD1 | NA | TRBJ1-4 | TRBV24-1 | CATSEGTAQANEKLFF | TGTGCCACCAGTGAAGGGACAGCTCAGGCTAATGAAAAACTGTTTTTT
NA | NA | TRBJ1-4 | TRBV7-6 | CASSLVDLTNEKLFF | TGTGCCAGCAGCTTAGTGGACTTAACTAATGAAAAACTGTTTTTT
NA | NA | TRBJ2-2 | TRBV4-2 | CASSQGFSNTGELFF | TGTGCCAGCAGCCAGGGTTTTTCAAACACCGGGGAGCTGTTTTTT
NA | few | TRBJ1-2 | TRBV20-1 | CSASTSGNRDNYGYTF | TGCAGTGCTAGTACTTCTGGTAACAGGGATAACTATGGCTACACCTTC
NA | few | TRBJ2-3 | TRBV6-6 | CASSSRGRDTQYF | TGTGCCAGCAGTTCACGGGGTAGAGATACGCAGTATTTT
TRBD2 | NA | TRBJ2-5 | TRBV14 | CASSSRLLAGETQYF | TGTGCCAGCAGCTCGCGCTTACTAGCGGGAGAGACCCAGTACTTC
TRBD1 | few | TRBJ1-2 | TRBV7-6 | CASSSDRGASNYGYTF | TGTGCCAGCAGTTCAGACAGGGGGGCATCGAACTATGGCTACACCTTC
NA | NA | TRBJ1-3 | TRBV4-3 | CASSDDRQIPGNTIYF | TGCGCCAGCAGCGACGACCGTCAAATACCTGGAAACACCATATATTTT
NA | few | TRBJ2-5 | TRBV10-3 | CAISLTGGVGETQYF | TGTGCCATCAGTTTGACAGGCGGTGTAGGAGAGACCCAGTACTTC
TRBD2 | once | TRBJ2-5 | TRBV20-1 | CSAKGLGSGMGEQYF | TGCAGTGCTAAGGGTTTAGGTAGCGGGATGGGAGAGCAGTACTTC
TRBD1 | NA | TRBJ2-2 | TRBV2 | CASSWDRANTGELFF | TGTGCCAGCAGCTGGGACAGGGCGAACACCGGGGAGCTGTTTTTT
NA | NA | TRBJ1-4 | TRBV4-1 | CASSQVVGTKGKLFF | TGCGCCAGCAGCCAAGTCGTGGGAACCAAAGGAAAACTGTTTTTT
TRBD1 | few | TRBJ2-7 | TRBV4-3 | CASSQGYRDRNYEQYF | TGCGCCAGCAGCCAAGGGTACCGGGACAGGAACTACGAGCAGTACTTC
TRBD1 | NA | TRBJ1-2 | TRBV6-1 | CASSFDHANRGDYGYTF | TGTGCCAGCAGCTTCGACCACGCAAACAGGGGAGACTATGGCTACACCTTC
NA | NA | TRBJ1-4 | TRBV4-2 | CASSQDQPEKLFF | TGTGCCAGCAGCCAAGATCAGCCGGAAAAACTGTTTTTT
TRBD1 | NA | TRBJ1-2 | TRBV6-2/TRBV6-3 | CASRLQGAGGYTF | TGTGCCAGCAGGTTACAGGGGGCAGGTGGCTACACCTTC
NA | NA | TRBJ1-2 | TRBV19 | CASSMEKFPIAGYTF | TGTGCCAGTAGTATGGAAAAGTTTCCGATCGCTGGCTACACCTTC
NA | few | TRBJ2-2 | TRBV5-1 | CASSLALQANTGELFF | TGCGCCAGCAGCTTGGCCCTTCAGGCTAACACCGGGGAGCTGTTTTTT
TRBD1 | few | TRBJ2-1 | TRBV12-3/TRBV12-4 | CASSLATGPGEQFF | TGTGCCAGCAGTTTAGCGACAGGGCCGGGTGAGCAGTTCTTC
NA | many | TRBJ1-4 | TRBV7-2 | CASSLQGFNEKLFF | TGTGCCAGCAGCTTGCAGGGTTTTAATGAAAAACTGTTTTTT
NA | NA | TRBJ2-7 | TRBV6-1 | CASRLRPGHGFPGQYF | TGTGCCAGCAGACTTAGGCCGGGACACGGTTTCCCGGGGCAGTACTTC
TRBD1 | once | TRBJ2-7 | TRBV5-6 | CANSSPDRTYEQYF | TGTGCCAACAGCTCTCCGGACAGGACCTACGAGCAGTACTTC
TRBD1 | few | TRBJ1-5 | TRBV7-2 | CASSQGGTGSNQPQHF | TGTGCCAGCAGCCAGGGGGGGACAGGAAGCAATCAGCCCCAGCATTTT
NA | many | TRBJ2-3 | TRBV29-1 | CSVVRLRADSADTQYF | TGCAGCGTTGTGCGGTTAAGGGCGGACTCGGCAGATACGCAGTATTTT